This paragraph reports one T cell receptor beta chain. The antigen is unknown. The data were obtained in a study of T cell responses to AZD1222 COVID-19 vaccine. Germline V gene lookup returns CDR1 SGHRS and CDR2 YFSETQ. The CDR3 consists of 14 residues. V gave up 2 bases and J gave up 4 bases, with 13 bases separating them. Whole-study findings and limits: CD4 TCRs covered the whole spike, strongest at regions 160-218 and 743-854. Regions left unmutated in variants are reportedly the target of nearly half of spike-specific TCRs. Donors, mostly white British, included more females; clonal diversity was possibly underestimated. At study baseline, merely roughly 6 AZD1222 recipients were seropositive.

Here immunoSEQ multiplex PCR was the method, and the copy in TCRdb shows in-frame clones only, minus some. The profile covers some 120,000 clones, with about 90% appearing a single time and approximately 5.9% taken by the ten largest. Sequences were derived from peripheral blood, sampled on day 0 of AZD1222 vaccination. V and J are TRBV5-1 and TRBJ2-7; D is perhaps TRBD1 (5 bases). This TCR was recovered from an adult in good health. CDR3 in amino acids: CASSLRGPQYEQYF. In nucleotides, the CDR3 is TGCGCCAGCAGCTTAAGGGGCCCCCAGTACGAGCAGTACTTC. Drawing the rest from reference TRBV5-1 and TRBJ2-7, the complete variable domain is KAGVTQTPRYLIKTRGQQVTLSCSPISGHRSVSWYQQTPGQGLQFLFEYFSETQRNKGNFPGRFSGRQFSNSRSEMNVSTLELGDSALYLCASSLRGPQYEQYFGPGTRLTVT.